One and the same sample provided the 28 T cell receptor beta chains below, sequenced in a study of T cell changes during pregnancy in multiple sclerosis. TCRdb's table, derived via immunoSEQ multiplex PCR, lists solely in-frame clones and lacks some. The profile shows some 56,000 clones, about 90% of them singletons. The sample in question was CD4+ T cells from peripheral blood mononuclear cells, obtained after pregnancy. These receptors originate from a female donor with multiple sclerosis, enrolled in a pregnancy study.

This clone has a single count. This chain links TRBV9 with TRBJ2-2; D perhaps matches TRBD1 (6 bases). The germline gives CDR1 SGDLS, CDR2 YYNGEE. V dropped 5 bases and J dropped 1 base, with 9 bases sitting between them. The CDR3 spans 14 residues. The CDR3 DNA follows: TGTGCCAGCAGGGTGGGACAGAACACCGGGGAGCTGTTTTTT. Its translation is CASRVGQNTGELFF.

The chain couples TRBV5-1 to TRBJ2-2; D gene unclear. The CDR3 contains 12 residues. V was cut by 8 bases and J by 1 base, with 6 bases left in between. The germline gives CDR1 SGHRS, CDR2 YFSETQ. The CDR3 nucleotides are TGCGCCAGTCTGCGGAACACCGGGGAGCTGTTTTTT. Its protein is CASLRNTGELFF.

V usage is TRBV29-1 and J usage is TRBJ2-1, with D possibly being TRBD1 (5 bases). Germline assignment: CDR1 SQVTM and CDR2 ANQGSEA. This CDR3 is 12 amino acids long. The V end lost 3 bases, the J end lost 7 bases, and 10 bases lay between the germline ends. The DNA for the CDR3 is TGCAGCGTTGAGAGACAGCCGAATGAGCAGTTCTTC. Its protein product is CSVERQPNEQFF.

The chain carries TRBV30 and TRBJ1-2; no clear D gene. V lost 2 bases and J lost 3, with 16 bases in between. The CDR3 has 15 residues. CDR1 and CDR2 (germline): GTSNPN, SVGIG (reference sequence). The chain's CDR3 is CAWSKPGMSYYGYTF. The CDR3 bases are TGTGCCTGGAGTAAGCCGGGAATGAGTTACTATGGCTACACCTTC.

The chain uses TRBV9 and TRBJ1-6; TRBD1 is a possible D gene (6 bases). The V gene's germline CDR1 is SGDLS and CDR2 YYNGEE. The CDR3 has 16 amino acids. V was shortened by 0 bases and J by 8 bases, with 15 bases between the two germline ends. The CDR3 loop reads CASSVGLEGGDSPLHF. CDR3 in DNA: TGTGCCAGCAGCGTAGGCCTCGAAGGGGGGGATTCACCCCTCCACTTT.

The chain's CDR3 is CASSLKEGEDGYTF. CDR3 coding DNA: TGTGCCAGCTCACTCAAGGAAGGGGAGGATGGCTACACCTTC. The chain is built from TRBV18 and TRBJ1-2; weak D call: TRBD1 (5 bases). The CDR3 runs 14 residues. From germline, CDR1 is KGHSH and CDR2 LQKENI. The ends were cut back, 4 bases at V and 6 bases at J, with 15 bases in the middle.

V gene TRBV6-6 combines with J gene TRBJ1-1; TRBD1 aligns across 11 bases. Per germline, CDR1 MNHNY and CDR2 SVGAGI (reference sequence). V lost 6 bases and J lost 1; bases outside the gene matches: 7. The CDR3 is 16 residues long. The CDR3 is CASSRTGGGKNTEAFF. The CDR3 DNA reads TGTGCCAGCAGCCGGACAGGGGGCGGAAAGAACACTGAAGCTTTCTTT.

In its sample, this clone was seen a few times. This rearrangement joins TRBV7-6 to TRBJ2-3; D possibly corresponds to TRBD2 (6 bases). V was cut by 2 bases and J by 1 base, with 13 bases left in between. The CDR3 runs to 16 residues. Germline lookup yields CDR1 SGHVS and CDR2 FNYEAQ. CDR3 sequence (DNA): TGTGCCAGCAGCTTACGGGTTGGGACTGGCACAGATACGCAGTATTTT. Amino acid sequence: CASSLRVGTGTDTQYF.

J is TRBJ2-7 and V is TRBV6-5, with 8 bases identical to TRBD1. The CDR3 has 15 residues. In germline, CDR1 is MNHEY, CDR2 SVGAGI. Trimming removed 4 bases from V and 5 bases from J; junction bases left unmatched: 10. CDR3 in amino acids: CASSSIGQGGDEQYF. In DNA, the CDR3 is TGTGCCAGCAGTTCTATCGGACAGGGAGGCGACGAGCAGTACTTC.

The CDR3 bases are TGTGCCACCAGCAGAGGTACTCAGGGGTGGGAGCAGTACTTC. Translating it yields CATSRGTQGWEQYF. This chain uses TRBV15 with TRBJ2-7, with D possibly being TRBD1 (6 bases). The CDR3 is 14 residues long. Looked up from germline, CDR1 is LNHNV and CDR2 is YYDKDF (reference sequence). V dropped 1 base and J dropped 7 bases, with 14 bases sitting between them.

This clone is a singleton in its sample. The V call is TRBV11-1, the J call TRBJ2-2; the match to TRBD2 covers 8 bases. There are 19 residues in the CDR3. Germline V lookup: CDR1 SGHAT, CDR2 FQDESV (reference sequence). Losses at the gene ends were 7 bases for V and 0 bases for J; bases not matched to a gene: 16. This chain's CDR3 is CASTIRSAGAQPNTGELFF. CDR3 in DNA: TGTGCCAGCACCATACGGTCAGCGGGGGCCCAACCGAACACCGGGGAGCTGTTTTTT.

V gene TRBV5-1 combines with J gene TRBJ2-7; 12 bases are shared with TRBD2. The CDR3 runs to 14 residues. Germline loops: CDR1 SGHRS, CDR2 YFSETQ. V shed 5 bases, J shed 1 base, and the junction held 1 base outside the gene matches. CDR3 in amino acids: CASRTSGGSYEQYF. The CDR3 nucleotides are TGCGCCAGCAGGACTAGCGGGGGTTCCTACGAGCAGTACTTC.

V is TRBV19 and J is TRBJ2-5; 7 nucleotides align to TRBD2. This CDR3 is built from 16 residues. CDR1 and CDR2 from the germline V gene are LNHDA and SQIVND (reference sequence). Trimming cost V 1 base and J 1 base; bases outside gene matches: 6. The CDR3 protein is CASSIVLGTTQETQYF. The CDR3 nucleotides read TGTGCCAGTAGTATAGTGTTAGGGACTACCCAAGAGACCCAGTACTTC.

V usage is TRBV7-2 and J usage is TRBJ1-2; possibly TRBD1 for D (5 bases). Germline V gene data show CDR1 as SGHTA and CDR2 as FQGNSA. V was cut by 4 bases and J by 8 bases, with 26 bases left in between. The CDR3 covers 17 residues. The CDR3 DNA reads as TGTGCCAGCAGCTCCCCGTTGTGGCAGGGCCCATCCCAGGGCTACACCTTC. Translating it yields CASSSPLWQGPSQGYTF.

The rearrangement joins TRBV7-3 to TRBJ2-1, with D unclear. V was clipped by 5 bases and J by 7 bases, with 6 bases between them. Germline V gives CDR1 SGHTA, CDR2 FQGTGA. The CDR3 sequence is 11 residues long. The CDR3 sequence is CASSRGNEQFF. CDR3 coding DNA: TGTGCCAGCAGCCGCGGTAATGAGCAGTTCTTC. Filled out from reference TRBV7-3 and TRBJ2-1, the complete variable domain reads GAGVSQTPSNKVTEKGKYVELRCDPISGHTALYWYRQSLGQGPEFLIYFQGTGAADDSGLPNDRFFAVRPEGSVSTLKIQRTERGDSAVYLCASSRGNEQFFGPGTRLTVL.

A note on this clone: An end of the junction does not agree with germline; a read error may underlie this. The chain is built from TRBV4-2 and TRBJ1-4, with D hard to call. Per the germline V gene, CDR1 is LGHNA and CDR2 is YNFKEQ. CDR3 length: 13 residues. The CDR3 DNA reads as TGTGCCAGCACCCAACCCCCTTATGAAAAACTGTTTTTT. Protein sequence: CASTQPPYEKLFF.

The J gene is TRBJ2-3, the V gene TRBV4-3; 10 positions agree with TRBD1. This CDR3 region has 16 residues. CDR1 LGHNA and CDR2 YSLEER come from the germline V gene. Trimming removed 4 bases from V and 4 bases from J; junction bases left unmatched: 8. Written as DNA, the CDR3 is TGCGCCAGCAGCCTCGGAGGACAGGGGGTGTCAGATACGCAGTATTTT. Residues: CASSLGGQGVSDTQYF.

This CDR3 is CASSLTRSPNTEAFF. CDR3 bases: TGTGCCAGCAGCTTGACGAGGAGCCCGAACACTGAAGCTTTCTTT. The chain joins TRBV5-6 to TRBJ1-1; D is ambiguous. Trimming removed 1 base from V and 1 base from J, with 11 bases in between. In germline, CDR1 is SGHDT, CDR2 YYEEEE. The CDR3 extends over 15 amino acids.

The chain links TRBV10-3 to TRBJ1-3; D unresolved. The germline V gene encodes CDR1 ENHRY and CDR2 SYGVKD. The CDR3 spans 11 residues. V shed 7 bases and J shed 4 bases, with 5 bases lying between them. The CDR3 DNA follows: TGTGCCATCAATCCAGGAAACACCATATATTTT. The encoded protein is CAINPGNTIYF.

This chain links TRBV4-3 with TRBJ2-1; 11 bases match TRBD2. Looked up from germline, CDR1 is LGHNA and CDR2 is YSLEER. V lost 0 bases to trimming and J lost 5 bases; unmatched junction nucleotides: 3. The CDR3 covers 16 residues. CDR3: CASSQDRLAGNNEQFF. DNA of the CDR3: TGCGCCAGCAGCCAAGATCGACTAGCGGGGAACAATGAGCAGTTCTTC.

The V and J genes are TRBV6-6 and TRBJ2-3, with D perhaps TRBD2 (5 bases). CDR3 length equals 13 residues. V lost 10 bases to trimming and J lost 1 base, with 12 bases between them. Germline assignment: CDR1 MNHNY and CDR2 SVGAGI (reference sequence). The CDR3 DNA is TGTGCCACTCAGAAGGGAGGCACAGATACGCAGTATTTT. This translates into CATQKGGTDTQYF.

The rearrangement uses TRBV6-5 and TRBJ2-1; D may be TRBD2 (6 bases). The germline V gene encodes CDR1 MNHEY and CDR2 SVGAGI. The CDR3 sequence is 12 residues long. V lost 2 bases to trimming and J lost 11 bases, with 10 bases between them. CDR3: CASSYMGGKQFF. The CDR3 DNA sequence: TGTGCCAGCAGTTACATGGGGGGTAAGCAGTTCTTC.

This clone was counted between two and nine times. CDR3 protein: CASSPSRANPNQPQHF. The DNA for the CDR3 is TGTGCCAGCTCACCGAGCAGGGCGAATCCCAATCAGCCCCAGCATTTT. The chain links TRBV18 to TRBJ1-5, with D possibly TRBD1 on 5 matching bases. Deletions cut 3 bases from V and 3 bases from J, with 15 bases between. CDR1 and CDR2 from the germline V gene are KGHSH and LQKENI. The CDR3 is 16 amino acids.

J is TRBJ2-1 and V is TRBV29-1; 7 nucleotides align to TRBD2. Per the germline V gene, CDR1 is SQVTM and CDR2 is ANQGSEA. This CDR3 spans 13 amino acids. Trimming at V came to 7 bases and at J to 7 bases, leaving 10 bases not matched to a gene. The DNA for the CDR3 is TGCAGCGCCGGGAGGCAGCTACGAAATGAGCAGTTCTTC. Translated, it gives CSAGRQLRNEQFF.

The chain couples TRBV7-5 to TRBJ1-3; the D call in the table, TRBD1, was not verified against the DNA. TRBV7-5 is reported as a pseudogene. This CDR3 is 20 amino acids long. The CDR3 region is CVRSLRDSSRSRPSGNTIYF. The CDR3 coding sequence is TGTGTCAGAAGCTTAAGGGACAGTTCACGAAGTAGGCCCTCCGGAAACACCATATATTTT.

The J gene is TRBJ1-1, the V gene TRBV15; no definite D call. With 0 bases removed from V and 1 base from J, the gap between germline ends came to 6 bases. Germline V gives CDR1 LNHNV, CDR2 YYDKDF (reference sequence). This CDR3 is 14 amino acids long. The CDR3 DNA reads TGTGCCACCAGCAGAGATCGGGAGAACACTGAAGCTTTCTTT. Translated: CATSRDRENTEAFF.

The rearrangement uses TRBV19 and TRBJ2-7, with D perhaps TRBD2 (6 bases). V lost 7 bases and J 4 bases, leaving 17 bases between the germline ends. The CDR3 spans 14 residues. Per the germline V gene, CDR1 is LNHDA and CDR2 is SQIVND (reference sequence). The CDR3 coding sequence is TGTGCCAGTACCCCTCGGGTAGGAGGGTACGAGCAGTACTTC. Its protein product is CASTPRVGGYEQYF.

In this sample, this clone turned up once. J is TRBJ1-2 and V is TRBV5-1; the D is unclear. The CDR3 has 14 amino acids. The germline CDR1 and CDR2 sequences are SGHRS and YFSETQ. Trimming pared 0 bases from V and 4 bases from J, leaving 10 bases between. DNA of the CDR3: TGCGCCAGCAGCTTGGTAGGAGATCCCTATGGCTACACCTTC. This codes for CASSLVGDPYGYTF.